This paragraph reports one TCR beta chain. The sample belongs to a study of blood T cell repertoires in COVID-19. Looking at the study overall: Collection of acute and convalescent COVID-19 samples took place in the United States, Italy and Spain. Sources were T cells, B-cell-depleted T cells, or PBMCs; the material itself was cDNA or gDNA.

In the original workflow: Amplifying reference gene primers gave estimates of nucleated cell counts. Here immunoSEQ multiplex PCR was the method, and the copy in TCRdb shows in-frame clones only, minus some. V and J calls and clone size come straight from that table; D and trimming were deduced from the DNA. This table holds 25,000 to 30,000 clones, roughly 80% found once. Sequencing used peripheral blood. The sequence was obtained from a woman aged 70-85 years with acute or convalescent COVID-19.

This chain's CDR3 is CASSLGTGPHKETQYF. As DNA, the CDR3 is TGCGCCAGCAGCTTGGGGACAGGGCCGCACAAAGAGACCCAGTACTTC. The rearrangement uses TRBV5-1 and TRBJ2-5, with TRBD1 identical over 8 bases. Germline CDR1 and CDR2: SGHRS and YFSETQ. V was clipped by 0 bases and J by 3 bases; unmatched bases: 7. This CDR3 contains 16 residues.